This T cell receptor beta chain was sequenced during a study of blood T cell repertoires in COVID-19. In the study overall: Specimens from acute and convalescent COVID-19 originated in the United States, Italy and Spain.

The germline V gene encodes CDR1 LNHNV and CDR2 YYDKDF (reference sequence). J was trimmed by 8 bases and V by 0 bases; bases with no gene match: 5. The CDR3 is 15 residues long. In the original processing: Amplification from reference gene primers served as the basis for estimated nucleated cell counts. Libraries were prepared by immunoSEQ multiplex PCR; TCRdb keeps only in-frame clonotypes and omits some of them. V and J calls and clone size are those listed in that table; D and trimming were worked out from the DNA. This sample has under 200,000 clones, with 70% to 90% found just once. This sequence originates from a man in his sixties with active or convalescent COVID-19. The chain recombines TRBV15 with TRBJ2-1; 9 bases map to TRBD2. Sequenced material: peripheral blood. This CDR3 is CATSRDRGGAYEQFF. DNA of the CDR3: TGTGCCACCAGCAGAGATCGCGGGGGGGCCTATGAGCAGTTCTTC.